Below are 6 T cell receptor beta chains sequenced from a single sample in a study of T cell repertoires in cytomegalovirus infection. No antigen has been identified for these receptors. TCRdb fed the reads into MiXCR, producing one record per CDR3 protein. The table has 900,000 to 950,000 distinct CDR3 sequences, approximately 31% seen once. This material consisted of cultured CD8+ T cells from PBMCs, taken from culture after CMV antigen stimulation. These TCRs come from a human donor in good health (CMV status not recorded). Some clones in this sample may be carry-over from other donors' samples.

The V and J genes are TRBV6-2 or TRBV6-3 and TRBJ1-2; D unclear. The ends were cut back, 7 bases at V and 5 bases at J, with 8 bases in the middle. The germline gives CDR1 MNHEY, CDR2 SVGEGT. CDR3 length: 11 residues. The CDR3 nucleotides read TGTGCCAGCACGGAGGGATATGGCTACACCTTC. Translated, it gives CASTEGYGYTF.

The rearrangement links TRBV5-5 to TRBJ2-7; D might be TRBD1 or TRBD2, each matching 5 bases. The V end was cut by 4 bases, the J end by 3 bases, with 11 bases between. The germline V gene encodes CDR1 SGHKS and CDR2 YYEKEE (reference sequence). This CDR3 spans 13 amino acids. The CDR3 nucleotides read TGTGCCAGCAGCGGGGACGGAAACTACGAGCAGTACGTC. Protein product: CASSGDGNYEQYV.

This clonotype was detected a few times. DNA of the CDR3: TGTGCCAGCAGTCCAACAGGCGGGGAGCTGTTTTTT. It yields the protein CASSPTGGELFF. This chain joins TRBV12-3 or TRBV12-4 and TRBJ2-2, with D possibly being TRBD1 (5 bases). The length of the CDR3 is 12 residues. Trimming cost V 5 bases and J 7 bases, with 8 bases left between them.

This clonotype was counted a few times. CDR3 nucleotide sequence: TGTGCCAGCAGTCCGACAGGGAGGGGGGAGGATGAAGCTTTCTTT. Protein sequence: CASSPTGRGEDEAFF. J is TRBJ1-1 and V is TRBV6-5, with TRBD1 identical over 7 bases. Germline V gene sequence: CDR1 MNHEY, CDR2 SVGAGI. Trimming cost V 5 bases and J 7 bases; bases outside gene matches: 13. The CDR3 runs 15 residues.

The chain carries TRBV7-9 and TRBJ1-2; D remains ambiguous. Germline CDR1 reads SEHNR; CDR2 reads FQNEAQ (reference sequence). CDR3 length equals 16 residues. The germline V and J ends were trimmed by 5 bases and 0 bases, with 16 bases remaining between them. The CDR3 bases are TGTGCCAGCAGCCCAGCCGTGAGGGATTCTAACTATGGCTACACCTTC. Its translation is CASSPAVRDSNYGYTF.

This clonotype was counted many times. V usage is TRBV7-9 and J usage is TRBJ2-1; 11 nucleotides agree with TRBD2. V shed 5 bases, J shed 9 bases, and the junction held 12 bases outside the gene matches. The CDR3 contains 16 residues. Germline V gene data show CDR1 as SEHNR and CDR2 as FQNEAQ (reference sequence). CDR3 residues: CASSDSSGGSLSEQFF. DNA of the CDR3: TGTGCCAGCAGCGACTCTAGCGGGGGGTCCCTCAGTGAGCAGTTCTTC.